This T cell receptor (beta chain) was recorded in a study of shared clonotypes between healthy human individuals. Points from the study as a whole: Among donors, clonotype sharing was expected to be affected by sequencing depth. On the whole, naive subsets had larger estimated richness than memory subsets had.

The V gene lost 2 bases and the J gene lost 7 bases, with 12 bases spanning the gap. The V gene's germline CDR1 is SGHKS and CDR2 YYEKEE (reference sequence). This CDR3 has 14 amino acids. Cells designated naive CD8 were CD45RO-negative and were positively selected for CCR7, with terminally differentiated effector memory CD45RA+ cells excluded. Study donors comprised healthy, HIV-negative adults devoid of recent acute infection or vaccination. Repertoires were generated with immunoSEQ multiplex PCR, while TCRdb's copy carries only in-frame clones and drops some. This table holds some 2 million clones, approximately 94% found once. Details on this clone: Antigen: not known.

This TCR was recovered from a man aged 18 to 30 in good health. The specimen was naive CD8+ T cells sorted from blood. This chain joins TRBV5-5 and TRBJ1-4, with D perhaps TRBD1 (6 bases). In DNA form, the CDR3 reads TGTGCCAGCAGCTTAGGCAGGGGAGTTGAAAAACTGTTTTTT. This gives the protein CASSLGRGVEKLFF.